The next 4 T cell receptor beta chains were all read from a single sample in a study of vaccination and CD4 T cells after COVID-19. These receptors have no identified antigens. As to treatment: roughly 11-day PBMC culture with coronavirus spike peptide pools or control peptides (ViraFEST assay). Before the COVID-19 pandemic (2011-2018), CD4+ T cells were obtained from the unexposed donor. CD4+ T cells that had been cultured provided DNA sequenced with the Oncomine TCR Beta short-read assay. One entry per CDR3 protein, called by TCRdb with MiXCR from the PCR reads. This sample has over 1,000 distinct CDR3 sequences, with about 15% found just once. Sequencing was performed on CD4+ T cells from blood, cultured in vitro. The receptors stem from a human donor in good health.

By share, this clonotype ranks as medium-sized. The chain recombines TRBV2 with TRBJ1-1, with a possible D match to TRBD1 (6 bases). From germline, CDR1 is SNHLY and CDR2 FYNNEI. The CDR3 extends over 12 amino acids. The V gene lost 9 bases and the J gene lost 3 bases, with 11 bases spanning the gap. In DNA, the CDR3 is TGTGCCAGTTCTCAGGGGTACACTGAAGCTTTCTTT. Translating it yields CASSQGYTEAFF.

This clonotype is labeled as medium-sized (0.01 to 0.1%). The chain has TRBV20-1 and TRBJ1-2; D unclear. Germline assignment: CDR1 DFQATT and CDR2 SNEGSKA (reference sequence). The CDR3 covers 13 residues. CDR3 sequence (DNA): TGCAGCTCCAAGCCTCACCAAGGCTATGGCTACACCTTC. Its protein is CSSKPHQGYGYTF.

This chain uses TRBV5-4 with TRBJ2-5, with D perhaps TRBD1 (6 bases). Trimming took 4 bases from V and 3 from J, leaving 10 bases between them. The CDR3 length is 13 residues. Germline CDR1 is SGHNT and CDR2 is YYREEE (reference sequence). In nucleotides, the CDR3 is TGTGCCAGCAGCAAGTCAGGGGAAGAGACCCAGTACTTC. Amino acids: CASSKSGEETQYF. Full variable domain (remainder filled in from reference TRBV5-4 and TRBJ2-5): ETGVTQSPTHLIKTRGQQVTLRCSSQSGHNTVSWYQQALGQGPQFIFQYYREEENGRGNFPPRFSGLQFPNYSSELNVNALELDDSALYLCASSKSGEETQYFGPGTRLLVL.

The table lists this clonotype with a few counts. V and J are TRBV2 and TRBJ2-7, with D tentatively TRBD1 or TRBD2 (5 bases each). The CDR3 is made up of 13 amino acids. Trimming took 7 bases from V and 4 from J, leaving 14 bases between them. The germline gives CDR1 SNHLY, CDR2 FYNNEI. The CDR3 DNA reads TGTGCCAGCAACCGGGACGTTAATTACGAGCAGTACTTC. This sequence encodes CASNRDVNYEQYF. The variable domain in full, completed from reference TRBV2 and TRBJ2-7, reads EPEVTQTPSHQVTQMGQEVILRCVPISNHLYFYWYRQILGQKVEFLVSFYNNEISEKSEIFDDQFSVERPDGSNFTLKIRSTKLEDSAMYFCASNRDVNYEQYFGPGTRLTVT.